This T cell receptor beta chain appears in the sequencing data of a study of cytomegalovirus exposure and HLA in healthy donors. Points from the study as a whole: In vitro confirmation showed three CMV-associated chains to be CMV antigen specific. Later examination showed HLA-associated TCR beta chains had greater clonal expansion than equally common others.

Looked up from germline, CDR1 is MNHEY and CDR2 is SMNVEV (reference sequence). V gave up 5 bases and J gave up 0 bases; unmatched junction bases: 4. The CDR3 contains 15 residues. The PCR employed 60 Vbeta primers together with 13 Jbeta primers. Data came from immunoSEQ multiplex PCR; TCRdb stores just in-frame clones and leaves some out. The profile covers fewer than 300,000 clones, with 86% appearing a single time and less than 4% taken by the ten largest. This clone occurred once. Its matching antigen is unknown. The chain carries TRBV27 and TRBJ2-7; 10 bases fit TRBD1. The source of this sequence is a man aged 35 to 55 in good health and CMV-seropositive. The sequenced sample was PBMCs. CDR3 sequence (DNA): TGTGCCAGCAGTGTGGACAGGGGGTTCTCCTACGAGCAGTACTTC. It translates to CASSVDRGFSYEQYF.